Below are 20 T cell receptor beta chains sequenced from a single sample in a study of cytomegalovirus exposure and HLA in healthy donors. Sequenced by immunoSEQ multiplex PCR; TCRdb stores in-frame clones only, minus some. The profile shows about 330,000 clones, about nine tenths of them singletons. The source material was PBMCs. Receptors were obtained from a woman in her late teens or twenties in good health and CMV-seronegative.

The chain joins TRBV7-2 to TRBJ2-2, with a tentative D call TRBD1 (6 bases). Germline CDR1 reads SGHTA; CDR2 reads FQGNSA. The CDR3 spans 15 residues. V lost 5 bases, J lost 1 base, and 11 bases lay in between. The CDR3 region is CASSLGQLNTGELFF. The CDR3 DNA is TGTGCCAGCAGCCTCGGACAGTTGAACACCGGGGAGCTGTTTTTT.

V gene TRBV19 combines with J gene TRBJ2-7, with TRBD1 identical over 7 bases. Germline V CDR1 and CDR2: LNHDA, SQIVND (reference sequence). The ends lost 4 bases at V and 0 bases at J; junction bases unmatched: 6. The CDR3 sequence is 15 residues long. The CDR3 region has the DNA TGTGCCAGTAGTACAGGGACAGCTAGCTCCTACGAGCAGTACTTC. Protein sequence: CASSTGTASSYEQYF.

This chain uses TRBV28 with TRBJ2-7, with TRBD1 matching over 8 bases. The CDR3 is 13 residues long. The germline gives CDR1 MDHEN, CDR2 SYDVKM. The V and J ends lost 8 bases and 3 bases, in that order; junction bases with no gene match: 6. CDR3 in DNA: TGTGCCAGCGCCCGGGACAGGTACTACGAGCAGTACTTC. Protein sequence: CASARDRYYEQYF.

The chain links TRBV7-8 to TRBJ1-1; perhaps TRBD1 as D (5 bases). In germline, CDR1 is SGHVS, CDR2 FQNEAQ. Deletions cut 2 bases from V and 5 bases from J, with 9 bases between. This CDR3 comprises 13 residues. As DNA, the CDR3 is TGTGCCAGCAGCTTACCGGGGGAGACTGAAGCTTTCTTT. Its protein is CASSLPGETEAFF.

About this clone: An end of the junction differs from the germline gene, which may be a read error. V is TRBV28 and J is TRBJ2-2, with 9 bases identical to TRBD1. The CDR3 is 14 amino acids. The germline CDR1 and CDR2 sequences are MDHEN and SYDVKM. The DNA of the CDR3 is TGTGCCAGCAGTTCTAGTCGATTCCCGGGACAGGGTGTTTTT. It yields the protein CASSSSRFPGQGVF.

The chain uses TRBV6-5 and TRBJ1-2; D unresolved. The CDR3 length is 14 residues. V was trimmed by 3 bases and J by 0 bases, leaving 8 bases between them. Germline V gives CDR1 MNHEY, CDR2 SVGAGI. This CDR3 is CASSYTDPNYGYTF. Written as DNA, the CDR3 is TGTGCCAGCAGTTATACAGACCCTAACTATGGCTACACCTTC.

The rearrangement joins TRBV28 to TRBJ2-1; 7 nucleotides align to TRBD2. Germline values: CDR1 MDHEN, CDR2 SYDVKM. V shed 5 bases, J shed 5 bases, and the junction held 12 bases outside the gene matches. The CDR3 runs 16 residues. This CDR3 reads CASSTQLAKSDNEQFF. CDR3 DNA: TGTGCCAGCAGTACTCAACTAGCGAAATCCGACAATGAGCAGTTCTTC.

In this sample, this clone turned up a few times. The chain combines TRBV28 with TRBJ1-2; 7 positions agree with TRBD1. The CDR3 runs to 15 residues. The V gene end was trimmed by 6 bases and the J gene end by 4 bases; junction bases not matched to a gene: 11. Germline V gene sequence: CDR1 MDHEN, CDR2 SYDVKM. CDR3 residues: CASREGQRVFYGYTF. As DNA, the CDR3 is TGTGCCAGCAGGGAGGGACAGCGGGTATTCTATGGCTACACCTTC.

The gene calls are TRBV5-1 and TRBJ2-7, with TRBD2 identical over 7 bases. Germline V gene sequence: CDR1 SGHRS, CDR2 YFSETQ. V trimming: 0 bases; J trimming: 2 bases; junction bases outside the gene matches: 2. The CDR3 runs to 14 residues. CDR3 coding DNA: TGCGCCAGCAGCTTGGGGGGAGGGACCTACGAGCAGTACTTC. As protein: CASSLGGGTYEQYF.

The rearrangement links TRBV27 to TRBJ1-4, with 10 bases lining up with TRBD1. The CDR3 sequence is 18 residues long. Trimming cost V 3 bases and J 0 bases; bases outside gene matches: 7. The germline CDR1 and CDR2 sequences are MNHEY and SMNVEV (reference sequence). CDR3 DNA: TGTGCCAGCAGTTTGACAGGGGGCTCGATCGCAACTAATGAAAAACTGTTTTTT. Translating it yields CASSLTGGSIATNEKLFF. Supplemented by reference TRBV27 and TRBJ1-4, the full variable domain reads EAQVTQNPRYLITVTGKKLTVTCSQNMNHEYMSWYRQDPGLGLRQIYYSMNVEVTDKGDVPEGYKVSRKEKRNFPLILESPSPNQTSLYFCASSLTGGSIATNEKLFFGSGTQLSVL.

This chain joins TRBV6-5 and TRBJ1-2; tentatively, D is TRBD1 (6 bases). V was shortened by 0 bases and J by 8 bases, with 16 bases between the two germline ends. Germline V gene data show CDR1 as MNHEY and CDR2 as SVGAGI. The length of the CDR3 is 15 residues. CDR3: CASSYSYRDTGGYTF. The DNA for the CDR3 is TGTGCCAGCAGTTACTCATATCGGGACACAGGAGGCTACACCTTC.

The J gene is TRBJ2-1, the V gene TRBV28; the match to TRBD2 covers 9 bases. Germline V CDR1 and CDR2: MDHEN, SYDVKM. The CDR3 consists of 14 residues. The junction had 8 bases not matched to a gene; V was cut back by 7 bases and J by 7 bases. As DNA, the CDR3 is TGTGCCAGCAAGGCGGGAGGGCCGCGGAATGAGCAGTTCTTC. This sequence encodes CASKAGGPRNEQFF.

The rearrangement links TRBV4-3 to TRBJ2-1, with D hard to call. Between the trimmed V and J ends, which lost 0 bases and 0 bases, there was a span of 6 bases. This CDR3 region has 15 residues. Germline CDR1 and CDR2: LGHNA and YSLEER. Here the CDR3 DNA reads TGCGCCAGCAGCCAAGATCTCAGCTCCTACAATGAGCAGTTCTTC. Its translation is CASSQDLSSYNEQFF.

J is TRBJ1-5 and V is TRBV5-8; 9 bases align to TRBD1. Germline V gives CDR1 SGHTS, CDR2 YDEGEE. CDR3 length: 15 amino acids. After removal of 0 bases from V and 7 bases from J, the junction contained 5 bases not matched to a gene. The chain's CDR3 is CASSLAGQGGQPQHF. The CDR3 coding sequence is TGTGCCAGCAGCTTGGCGGGACAGGGTGGCCAGCCCCAGCATTTT. Filled out from reference TRBV5-8 and TRBJ1-5, the complete variable domain reads EAGVTQSPTHLIKTRGQQATLRCSPISGHTSVYWYQQALGLGLQFLLWYDEGEERNRGNFPPRFSGRQFPNYSSELNVNALELEDSALYLCASSLAGQGGQPQHFGDGTRLSIL.

The chain carries TRBV29-1 and TRBJ2-5; TRBD1 agrees at 11 bases. The CDR3 is 15 amino acids. Germline V CDR1 and CDR2: SQVTM, ANQGSEA. V trimming: 1 base; J trimming: 5 bases; junction bases outside the gene matches: 6. CDR3 sequence reads: CSVEARDRGYETQYF. CDR3 coding DNA: TGCAGCGTTGAAGCTCGGGACAGGGGGTACGAGACCCAGTACTTC.

The V and J genes are TRBV27 and TRBJ1-1; D gene ambiguous. Germline loops: CDR1 MNHEY, CDR2 SMNVEV (reference sequence). The V end was cut by 2 bases, the J end by 1 base, with 5 bases between. This CDR3 comprises 13 residues. This CDR3 reads CASSLAKNTEAFF. In DNA form, the CDR3 reads TGTGCCAGCAGTTTAGCGAAGAACACTGAAGCTTTCTTT.

J is TRBJ1-5 and V is TRBV2; 7 nucleotides agree with TRBD1. CDR3 length: 14 residues. The V and J ends lost 5 bases and 3 bases, in that order; junction bases with no gene match: 4. Germline V gene data show CDR1 as SNHLY and CDR2 as FYNNEI. The CDR3 region is CASSPQGNNQPQHF. The CDR3 bases are TGTGCCAGCAGTCCACAGGGGAACAATCAGCCCCAGCATTTT.

The chain employs TRBV27 and TRBJ2-1; possibly TRBD1 for D (7 bases). The CDR3 is 15 residues long. Trimming removed 5 bases from V and 8 bases from J, with 19 bases in between. Germline V lookup: CDR1 MNHEY, CDR2 SMNVEV (reference sequence). For the CDR3, the DNA is TGTGCCAGCAGTCTTAGCAGGGGGGAGGTCGATGAGCAGTTCTTC. This codes for CASSLSRGEVDEQFF.

The J gene is TRBJ1-1, the V gene TRBV18; D unresolved. CDR1 is KGHSH, CDR2 LQKENI, per germline. V shed 1 base and J shed 5 bases, with 17 bases lying between them. This CDR3 is built from 16 residues. The CDR3 sequence is CASSPLVADRGTEAFF. The CDR3 DNA reads as TGTGCCAGCTCACCACTAGTCGCTGACCGCGGGACTGAAGCTTTCTTT.

The V call is TRBV6-1, the J call TRBJ2-1, with D perhaps TRBD2 (5 bases). The CDR3 extends over 15 amino acids. Germline CDR1 reads MNHNS; CDR2 reads SASEGT. Trimming shortened V by 2 bases and J by 2 bases, and 10 bases separated the two germline ends. The CDR3 reads CASSEQRGPYNEQFF. DNA of the CDR3: TGTGCCAGCAGTGAACAAAGAGGGCCCTACAATGAGCAGTTCTTC.